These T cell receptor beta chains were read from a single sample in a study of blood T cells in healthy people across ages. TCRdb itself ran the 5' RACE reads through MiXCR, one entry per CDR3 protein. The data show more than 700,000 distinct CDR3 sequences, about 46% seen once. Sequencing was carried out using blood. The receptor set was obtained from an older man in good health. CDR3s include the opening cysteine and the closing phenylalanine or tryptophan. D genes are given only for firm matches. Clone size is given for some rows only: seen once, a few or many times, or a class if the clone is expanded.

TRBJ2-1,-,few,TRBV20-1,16,CSAGIADGAYYNEQFF,TGCAGTGCAGGCATTGCGGATGGGGCCTACTACAATGAGCAGTTCTTC
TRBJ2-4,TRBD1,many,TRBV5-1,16,CASSSRGGGAKNIQYF,TGCGCCAGCAGCTCCCGAGGGGGCGGGGCCAAAAACATTCAGTACTTC
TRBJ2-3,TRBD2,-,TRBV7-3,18,CASSLGALSGRSGDTQYF,TGTGCCAGCAGCTTGGGTGCCCTTAGCGGGAGGTCGGGAGATACGCAGTATTTT
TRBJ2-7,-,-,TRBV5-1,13,CASSSDLGYEQYF,TGCGCCAGCAGTTCGGACCTGGGCTACGAGCAGTACTTC
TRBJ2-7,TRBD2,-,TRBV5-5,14,CASSSTSAYNGQYF,TGTGCCAGCAGCTCGACTAGCGCCTACAATGGGCAGTACTTC
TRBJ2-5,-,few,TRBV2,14,CASSVRTAEETQYF,TGTGCCAGCAGTGTTCGTACAGCGGAAGAGACCCAGTACTTC
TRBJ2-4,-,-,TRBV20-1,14,CSARLGPAKNIQYF,TGCAGTGCTAGACTTGGGCCAGCCAAAAACATTCAGTACTTC
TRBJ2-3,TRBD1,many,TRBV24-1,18,CATSDPMDRLERTDTQYF,TGTGCCACCAGTGACCCGATGGACAGGTTGGAGAGGACAGATACGCAGTATTTT
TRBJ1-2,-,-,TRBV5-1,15,CASSASGQILGGYTF,TGCGCCAGCAGCGCTTCCGGACAGATTCTTGGGGGCTACACCTTC
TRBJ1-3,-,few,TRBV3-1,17,CASSQYGIDALGNTIYF,TGTGCCAGCAGCCAATACGGCATAGATGCTCTTGGAAACACCATATATTTT
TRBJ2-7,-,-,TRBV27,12,CASSSWGREQYF,TGTGCCAGCAGTTCGTGGGGGCGCGAGCAGTACTTC
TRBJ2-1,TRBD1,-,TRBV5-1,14,CASTGHRGSDEQFF,TGCGCCAGCACCGGGCACAGGGGCAGTGATGAGCAGTTCTTC
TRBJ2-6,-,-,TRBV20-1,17,CSARDLRRPSGANVLTF,TGCAGTGCTAGAGATCTTCGGAGACCGTCTGGGGCCAACGTCCTGACTTTC
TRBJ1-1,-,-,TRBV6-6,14,CASSYSRTNTEAFF,TGTGCCAGCAGTTACTCCCGGACTAACACTGAAGCTTTCTTT
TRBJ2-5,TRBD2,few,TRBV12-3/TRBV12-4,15,CASRPGGSYQETQYF,TGTGCCAGCCGACCGGGGGGTTCGTACCAAGAGACCCAGTACTTC
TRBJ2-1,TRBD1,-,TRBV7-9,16,CASSLRTGQSYNEQFF,TGTGCCAGCAGCCTCCGGACGGGACAGAGTTACAATGAGCAGTTCTTC
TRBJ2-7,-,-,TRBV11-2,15,CASSLGRGAGYVQYF,TGTGCCAGCAGCTTAGGTCGAGGGGCGGGCTACGTGCAGTACTTC
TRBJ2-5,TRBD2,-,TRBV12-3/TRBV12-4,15,CASSMRASGTGEQYF,TGTGCCAGCAGTATGCGGGCGAGCGGGACTGGAGAGCAGTACTTC
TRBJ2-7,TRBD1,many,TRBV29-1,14,CSVEDATGLDEQYF,TGCAGCGTTGAAGATGCGACAGGGTTGGACGAGCAGTACTTC
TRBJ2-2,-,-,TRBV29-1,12,CSVVRNTGELFF,TGCAGCGTTGTGCGGAACACCGGGGAGCTGTTTTTT
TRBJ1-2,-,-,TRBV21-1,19,CASSNYKDGQGGLGYGYTF,TGTGCCAGCAGCAACTACAAAGATGGACAGGGGGGCCTTGGCTATGGCTACACCTTC
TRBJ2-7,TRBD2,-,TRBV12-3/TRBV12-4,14,CTSSVSGGINEQYF,TGTACCAGCAGTGTGAGCGGGGGGATAAACGAGCAGTACTTC
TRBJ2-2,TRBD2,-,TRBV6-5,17,CASSYSGLAGNTGELFF,TGTGCCAGCAGTTACTCCGGACTAGCGGGGAACACCGGGGAGCTGTTTTTT
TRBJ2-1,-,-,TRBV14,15,CASSQTSYGGNEQFF,TGTGCCAGCAGCCAAACCTCGTATGGTGGGAATGAGCAGTTCTTC
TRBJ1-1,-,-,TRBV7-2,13,CASSVNRNTEAFF,TGTGCCAGCAGCGTCAACAGGAACACTGAAGCTTTCTTT
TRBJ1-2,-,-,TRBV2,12,CASREGETACTF,TGTGCCAGCAGGGAAGGGGAGACCGCCTGCACCTTC
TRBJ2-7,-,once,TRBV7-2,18,CASSLVRGGGVSYNEQYF,TGTGCCAGCAGCTTAGTCAGGGGCGGGGGAGTTTCCTACAATGAGCAGTACTTC
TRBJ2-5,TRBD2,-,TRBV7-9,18,CASSFVGASGGGRETQYF,TGTGCCAGCAGCTTCGTCGGCGCTAGCGGGGGGGGAAGAGAGACCCAGTACTTC
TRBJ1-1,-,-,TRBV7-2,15,CASSLRGTRNTEAFF,TGTGCCAGCAGCTTAAGGGGGACAAGGAACACTGAAGCTTTCTTT
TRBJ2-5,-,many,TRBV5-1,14,CASSLTTGKETQYF,TGCGCCAGCAGCTTGACTACAGGAAAAGAGACCCAGTACTTC
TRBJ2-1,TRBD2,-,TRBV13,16,CASSYTGTSGYNEQFF,TGTGCCAGCAGTTACACCGGGACTAGCGGCTACAATGAGCAGTTCTTC
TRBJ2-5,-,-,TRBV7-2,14,CASSLAWHQETQYF,TGTGCCAGCAGCTTAGCGTGGCACCAAGAGACCCAGTACTTC
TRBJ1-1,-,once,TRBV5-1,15,CASSLGGSSGTEAFF,TGCGCCAGCAGCTTGGGTGGCAGTTCGGGCACTGAAGCTTTCTTT
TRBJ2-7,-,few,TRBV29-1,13,CSVEVSPSSEQYF,TGCAGCGTTGAAGTGAGTCCCAGCTCCGAGCAGTACTTC
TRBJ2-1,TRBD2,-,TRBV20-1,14,CSAPSGGPDNEQFF,TGCAGTGCCCCTAGCGGGGGGCCGGACAATGAGCAGTTCTTC
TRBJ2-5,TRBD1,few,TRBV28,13,CASRKTGQETQYF,TGTGCCAGCAGAAAGACAGGGCAAGAGACCCAGTACTTC
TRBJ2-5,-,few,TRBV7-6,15,CASSPHPLYQETQYF,TGTGCCAGCAGCCCGCATCCCTTATACCAAGAGACCCAGTACTTC
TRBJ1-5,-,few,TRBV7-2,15,CASSLNGESNQPQHF,TGTGCCAGCAGCTTAAATGGGGAGAGCAATCAGCCCCAGCATTTT